The TCR beta chain under discussion was sequenced for a study of CD8+CD57+ T cells in acquired aplastic anemia. Previously, flow cytometry had revealed CD8+CD57+ cell expansion in the patients chosen for sequencing. At blood sampling, none of the patients had yet received therapy. This clonotype was counted between two and nine times. TCR beta VDJ and CDR3 were profiled, and genomic DNA was the template. MiXCR, run by TCRdb on the reads, gives a single entry per CDR3 protein. The table records around 42,000 distinct CDR3 sequences, roughly 63% of them present only once. The sequence was collected from a human donor with aplastic anemia. The sequenced sample was sorted CD4+, CD8+, or CD8+CD57+ T cells (not recorded which) from PBMCs.

The CDR3 DNA follows: TGTGCCAGCAGCAACCCCCCGAATACGCAGTATTTT. The encoded protein is CASSNPPNTQYF. The chain links TRBV9 to TRBJ2-3; D ambiguous. The V gene lost 4 bases and the J gene lost 7 bases, with 10 bases spanning the gap. The CDR3 sequence is 12 residues long. CDR1 is SGDLS, CDR2 YYNGEE, per germline.